This T cell receptor beta chain derives from a study of cytomegalovirus exposure and HLA in healthy donors. The overall study: The 110 or so validation repertoires, a later analysis reported, used the same platform as the 666 first-cohort repertoires.

Germline V gene sequence: CDR1 LNHDA, CDR2 SQIVND (reference sequence). The length of the CDR3 is 18 residues. V was shortened by 3 bases and J by 0 bases, with 18 bases between the two germline ends. The donors were members of the validation cohort, which comprised roughly 130 subjects and was separate from the first cohort of 666 subjects. TCRdb's table, derived via immunoSEQ multiplex PCR, lists solely in-frame clones and lacks some. The sample has over 150,000 clones; 91% are singletons. The TCR sequence derives from a woman aged 18-29 years in good health and CMV-seropositive. Input material: PBMCs. J is TRBJ2-1 and V is TRBV19; D may be TRBD1 (5 bases). The CDR3 protein is CASSIGAPDWSSYNEQFF. The DNA of the CDR3 is TGTGCCAGTAGTATTGGGGCCCCCGACTGGAGCTCCTACAATGAGCAGTTCTTC.